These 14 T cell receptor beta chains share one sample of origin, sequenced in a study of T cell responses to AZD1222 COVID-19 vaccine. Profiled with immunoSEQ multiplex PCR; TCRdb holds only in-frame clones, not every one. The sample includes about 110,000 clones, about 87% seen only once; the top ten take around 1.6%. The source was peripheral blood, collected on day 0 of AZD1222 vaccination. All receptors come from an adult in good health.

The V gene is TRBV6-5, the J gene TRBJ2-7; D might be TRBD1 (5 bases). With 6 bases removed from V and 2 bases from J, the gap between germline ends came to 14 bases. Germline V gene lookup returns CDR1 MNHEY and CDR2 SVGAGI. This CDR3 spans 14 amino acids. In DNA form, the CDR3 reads TGTGCCAGCAGCGGACACCGACGGGCCTACGAGCAGTACTTC. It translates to CASSGHRRAYEQYF.

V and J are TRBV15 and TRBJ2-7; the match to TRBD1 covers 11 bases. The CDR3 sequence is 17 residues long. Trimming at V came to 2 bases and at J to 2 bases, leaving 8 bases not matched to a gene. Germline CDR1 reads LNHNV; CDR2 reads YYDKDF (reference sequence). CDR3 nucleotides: TGTGCCACCAGCAGAATACCGGACAGGGGGCTTCCCTACGAGCAGTACTTC. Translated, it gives CATSRIPDRGLPYEQYF.

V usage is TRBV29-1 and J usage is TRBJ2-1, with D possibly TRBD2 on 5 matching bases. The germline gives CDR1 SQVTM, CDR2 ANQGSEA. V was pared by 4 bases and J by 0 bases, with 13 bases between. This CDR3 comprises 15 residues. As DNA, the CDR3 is TGCAGCGTTGGAGGGCAACTAGTCTCCTACAATGAGCAGTTCTTC. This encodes CSVGGQLVSYNEQFF.

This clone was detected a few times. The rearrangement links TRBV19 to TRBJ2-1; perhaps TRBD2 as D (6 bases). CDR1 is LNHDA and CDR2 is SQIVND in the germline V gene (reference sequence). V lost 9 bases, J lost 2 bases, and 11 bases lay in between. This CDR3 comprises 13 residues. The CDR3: CASTRDAYNEQFF. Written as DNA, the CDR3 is TGTGCCAGCACGCGGGACGCCTACAATGAGCAGTTCTTC.

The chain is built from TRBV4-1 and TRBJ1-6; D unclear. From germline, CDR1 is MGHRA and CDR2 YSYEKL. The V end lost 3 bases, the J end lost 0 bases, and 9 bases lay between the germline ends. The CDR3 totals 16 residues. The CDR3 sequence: CASSHTGSSYNSPLHF. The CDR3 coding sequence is TGCGCCAGCAGCCATACGGGAAGCTCCTATAATTCACCCCTCCACTTT.

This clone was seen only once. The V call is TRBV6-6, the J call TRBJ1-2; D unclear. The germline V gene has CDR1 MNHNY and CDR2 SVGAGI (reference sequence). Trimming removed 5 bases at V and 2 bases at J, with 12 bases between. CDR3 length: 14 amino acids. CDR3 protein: CASSTKTDNYGYTF. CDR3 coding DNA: TGTGCCAGCAGTACCAAGACGGACAACTATGGCTACACCTTC.

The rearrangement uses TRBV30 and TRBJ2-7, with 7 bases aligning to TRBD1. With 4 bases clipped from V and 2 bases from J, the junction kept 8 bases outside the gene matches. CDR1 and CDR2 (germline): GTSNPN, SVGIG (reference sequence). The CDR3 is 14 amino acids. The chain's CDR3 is CAWTSGTATYEQYF. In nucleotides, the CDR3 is TGTGCCTGGACCTCCGGGACAGCGACCTACGAGCAGTACTTC.

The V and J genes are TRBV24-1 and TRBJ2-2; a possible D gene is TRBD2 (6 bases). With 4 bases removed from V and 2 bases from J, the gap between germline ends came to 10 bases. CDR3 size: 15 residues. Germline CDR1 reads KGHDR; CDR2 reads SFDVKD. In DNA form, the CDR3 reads TGTGCCACCAGTGAGTCTAGCGACAACACCGGGGAGCTGTTTTTT. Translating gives CATSESSDNTGELFF.

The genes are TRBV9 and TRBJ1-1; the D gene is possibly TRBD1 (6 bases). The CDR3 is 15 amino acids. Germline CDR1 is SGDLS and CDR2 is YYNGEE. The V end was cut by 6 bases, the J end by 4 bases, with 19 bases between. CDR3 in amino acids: CASTSLGGRGTEAFF. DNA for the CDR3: TGTGCCAGCACCTCCCTCGGGGGGCGAGGCACTGAAGCTTTCTTT.

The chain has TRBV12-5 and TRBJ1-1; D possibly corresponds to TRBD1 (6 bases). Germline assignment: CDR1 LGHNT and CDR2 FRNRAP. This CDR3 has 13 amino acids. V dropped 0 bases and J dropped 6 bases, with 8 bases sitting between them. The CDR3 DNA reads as TGTGCTAGTGGTTTGGTTGGGGGCGCTGAAGCTTTCTTT. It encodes CASGLVGGAEAFF.

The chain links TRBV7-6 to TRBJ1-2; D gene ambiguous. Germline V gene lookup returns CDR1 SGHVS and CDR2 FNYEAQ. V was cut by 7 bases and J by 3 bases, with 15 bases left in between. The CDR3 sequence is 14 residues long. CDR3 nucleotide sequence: TGTGCCAGCATCAACATGGCGACGCACTATGGCTACACCTTC. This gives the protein CASINMATHYGYTF.

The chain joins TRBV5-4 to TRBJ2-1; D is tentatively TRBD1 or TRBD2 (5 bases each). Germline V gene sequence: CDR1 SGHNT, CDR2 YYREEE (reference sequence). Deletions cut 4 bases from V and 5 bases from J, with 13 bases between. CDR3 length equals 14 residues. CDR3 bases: TGTGCCAGCAGCATAAGCCTGGGGGACAATGAGCAGTTCTTC. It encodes CASSISLGDNEQFF.

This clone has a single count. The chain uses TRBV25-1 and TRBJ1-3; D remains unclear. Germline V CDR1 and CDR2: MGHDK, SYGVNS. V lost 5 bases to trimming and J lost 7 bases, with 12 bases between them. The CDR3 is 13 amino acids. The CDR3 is CASSPDPGNTIYF. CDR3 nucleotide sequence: TGTGCCAGCAGTCCTGACCCCGGGAACACCATATATTTT.

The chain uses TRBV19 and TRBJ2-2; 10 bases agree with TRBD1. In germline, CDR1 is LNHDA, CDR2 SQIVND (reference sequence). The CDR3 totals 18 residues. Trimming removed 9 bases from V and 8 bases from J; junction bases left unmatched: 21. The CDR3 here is CASGAIQGQGSTWGELFF. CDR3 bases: TGTGCCAGCGGTGCCATACAGGGACAGGGGTCGACATGGGGGGAGCTGTTTTTT.